This T cell receptor (beta chain) derives from a study of cytomegalovirus exposure and HLA in healthy donors. General observations from the study: What was likely a sequencing artifact was a cluster of highly shared sequence variants.

This clone has more than one count but fewer than ten. Its cognate antigen is unknown. The germline V gene has CDR1 MNHEY and CDR2 SMNVEV (reference sequence). This CDR3 comprises 16 residues. Trimming at V came to 1 base and at J to 6 bases, leaving 8 bases not matched to a gene. Primers included in the PCR were 60 Vbeta and 13 Jbeta primers. Using immunoSEQ multiplex PCR, the repertoire was profiled, and TCRdb retains in-frame clones only, with some absent. The repertoire holds fewer than 200,000 clones, with roughly 85% as singletons. This TCR derives from a woman between 25 and 40 years old in good health and CMV-seronegative. Sample: PBMCs. This sequence joins TRBV27 and TRBJ2-1, with 8 bases that match TRBD1. CDR3 in DNA: TGTGCCAGCAGTTTATACAGGGGGTTTTTGAGCAATGAGCAGTTCTTC. The encoded protein is CASSLYRGFLSNEQFF.